The rows below give T cell receptor beta chains drawn from one sample of a study of beta chain features in type 1 diabetes. The assay was immunoSEQ multiplex PCR, and TCRdb's table has in-frame clones only and misses some. The table shows 250,000 to 350,000 clones, with 13% to 15% occurring only once. Sequenced material: central memory CD4+ T cells from blood. These receptors all come from a man aged 25-40 years in good health. Each CDR3 is given with its conserved first and last residue. D genes are given only for firm matches. Expanded clones get a size class; other rows say once, few or many, or leave the size out.

>TRBJ2-1|TRBD2|many|TRBV7-2
CASSLALGGEQFF
TGTGCCAGCAGCTTAGCGCTCGGGGGGGAGCAGTTCTTC
>TRBJ2-5|TRBD1|few|TRBV5-1
CASSLQGQQETQYF
TGCGCCAGCAGCTTGCAGGGACAGCAAGAGACCCAGTACTTC
>TRBJ1-1|-|-|TRBV2
CASGWADFEAFF
TGTGCCAGCGGTTGGGCAGACTTTGAAGCTTTCTTT
>TRBJ2-6|-|many|TRBV27
CASSLWGTGANVLTF
TGTGCCAGCAGTTTATGGGGCACTGGGGCCAACGTCCTGACTTTC
>TRBJ2-2|-|-|TRBV15
CATSADPQTGELFF
TGTGCCACCAGTGCTGATCCCCAAACCGGGGAGCTGTTTTTT
>TRBJ1-5|-|few|TRBV5-1
CASRRDYNQPQHF
TGCGCCAGCAGGCGGGACTACAATCAGCCCCAGCATTTT
>TRBJ2-5|TRBD2|few|TRBV7-2
CASSLLGGLKETQYF
TGTGCCAGCAGCTTGCTTGGGGGACTAAAAGAGACCCAGTACTTC
>TRBJ1-6|TRBD1|few|TRBV19
CASSSRMQQGAYNSPLHF
TGTGCCAGTAGTTCGCGCATGCAACAGGGGGCCTATAATTCACCCCTCCACTTT
>TRBJ1-2|TRBD1|few|TRBV4-2
CASSQDEVAGGVYGYTF
TGTGCCAGCAGCCAAGATGAGGTGGCAGGGGGCGTCTATGGCTACACCTTC
>TRBJ1-5|-|-|TRBV6-5
CASGQPQHF
TGTGCCAGCGGTCAGCCCCAGCATTTT
>TRBJ2-6|-|-|TRBV5-4
CASSRTTGPGANVLTF
TGTGCCAGCAGCCGCACAACGGGACCTGGGGCCAACGTCCTGACTTTC
>TRBJ2-3|TRBD2|few|TRBV7-3
CASSLGLATDTQYF
TGTGCCAGCAGCCTCGGACTAGCGACAGATACGCAGTATTTT
>TRBJ1-2|-|-|TRBV6-6
CASRHGGYTF
TGTGCCAGCAGACACGGTGGCTACACCTTC
>TRBJ1-1|TRBD1|-|TRBV27
CASSPRQGSNTEAFF
TGTGCCAGCAGTCCTCGACAGGGTTCGAACACTGAAGCTTTCTTT
>TRBJ1-1|-|few|TRBV4-2
CASSRGDMNTEAFF
TGTGCCAGCAGCCGTGGGGACATGAACACTGAAGCTTTCTTT
>TRBJ2-5|-|-|TRBV29-1
CSVEEGGETQYF
TGCAGCGTTGAAGAGGGTGGGGAGACCCAGTACTTC
>TRBJ1-2|-|-|TRBV6-5
CASGQKGGYTF
TGTGCCAGCGGCCAAAAGGGTGGCTACACCTTC
>TRBJ2-1|TRBD2|many|TRBV19
CASSGRLADPFQFF
TGTGCCAGTAGTGGGCGGCTAGCGGACCCCTTCCAGTTCTTC
>TRBJ2-1|TRBD2|-|TRBV2
CASSRTSGYNEQFF
TGTGCCAGCAGCAGGACTAGCGGCTACAATGAGCAGTTCTTC
>TRBJ2-6|-|few|TRBV5-6
CASSLEGGIGWANVLTF
TGTGCCAGCAGCTTGGAGGGCGGGATAGGCTGGGCCAACGTCCTGACTTTC
>TRBJ1-3|-|-|TRBV2
CASNGGDTIYF
TGTGCCAGCAATGGGGGTGACACCATATATTTT
>TRBJ2-3|TRBD2|-|TRBV7-9
CASSKGSGREDTQYF
TGTGCCAGCAGCAAAGGTAGCGGGCGGGAAGATACGCAGTATTTT
>TRBJ1-1|-|-|TRBV7-3
CASSLGQARPVFF
TGTGCCAGCAGCTTAGGTCAGGCGCGACCGGTATTCTTT
>TRBJ2-3|-|many|TRBV10-3
CAITRGSTGPTDTQYF
TGTGCCATCACCCGGGGGTCGACAGGTCCAACAGATACGCAGTATTTT
>TRBJ2-5|-|many|TRBV5-4
CASSLFPGEETQYF
TGTGCCAGCAGCTTGTTTCCAGGGGAAGAGACCCAGTACTTC
>TRBJ2-2|-|few|TRBV7-3
CASSLNRENTGELFF
TGTGCCAGCAGCCTAAACAGGGAGAACACCGGGGAGCTGTTTTTT
>TRBJ1-3|TRBD1|few|TRBV10-2
CASRGMTGASSGNTIYF
TGCGCCAGCAGAGGGATGACAGGGGCAAGCTCTGGAAACACCATATATTTT
>TRBJ2-1|TRBD2|few|TRBV7-2
CASSLDRGGAGEQFF
TGTGCCAGCAGCTTAGATCGCGGGGGGGCCGGGGAGCAGTTCTTC
>TRBJ1-1|-|few|TRBV7-9
CASSLISGYTEAFF
TGTGCCAGCAGCTTAATTAGTGGGTACACTGAAGCTTTCTTT
>TRBJ1-1|-|few|TRBV6-5
CASSYSKGYTEAFF
TGTGCCAGCAGTTACTCGAAGGGCTACACTGAAGCTTTCTTT
>TRBJ2-3|-|-|TRBV20-1
CSVQAGDTQYF
TGCAGTGTCCAGGCGGGAGATACGCAGTATTTT
>TRBJ1-5|TRBD1|-|TRBV5-1
CASSLDGTANQPQHF
TGCGCCAGCAGCTTGGACGGGACAGCTAATCAGCCCCAGCATTTT
>TRBJ1-1|-|few|TRBV7-2
CASSATKRLNTEAFF
TGTGCCAGCAGCGCGACCAAACGACTGAACACTGAAGCTTTCTTT